The entry below gives a single TCR beta chain sequence along with its context. Its antigen has not been determined. Per-base qualities were not stored, and no clone one base away is much larger. This entry comes from a study of T cell repertoires in cytomegalovirus infection (dated by TCRdb to 2018 to 2020). About the study as a whole: Because public TCR beta signatures pointed to carriage of CMV infection together with the matching HLA type, the HLA type of each donor mattered for the analysis. On the study overall, not on this receptor specifically: Cumulative frequency of public TCR beta family members discriminated carriers of CMV infection plus the relevant HLA type in this cohort and an independent approximately 340-donor cohort. The ex vivo response was dominated by HLA-C-restricted CMV-specific TCR beta clonotypes, and the single most frequent clonotype in two of eight donors was supplied by these HLA-C-restricted clonotypes.

V sheds 3 bases and J sheds 3 bases, leaving 8 bases between their ends. Looking up the germline V gene yields CDR1 LGHNT and CDR2 FRNRAP. The CDR3, cysteine through phenylalanine, is 14 amino acids long. The only DNA kept is the CDR3, 42 bases in frame from the first base. Sequencing relied on an Illumina HiSeq 1500. TCRdb itself trimmed the public reads at Q25 with fastp, ran MiXCR and retained productive beta chains. Entries that share a CDR3 protein sequence are merged under the most common genes and DNA. Recorded for this sample are fewer than 700,000 distinct CDR3 sequences; 24% of them occurred a single time. The ten largest clones add up to roughly 8% of the sample.

The sample was CD8+ T cells from PBMCs. The chain was built from TRBV12-5 and TRBJ2-2; TRBD1 is perhaps the D gene, given 6 matching bases. The sequence came from a human donor in good health (CMV status not recorded). Some clones in this sample may be carry-over from other donors' samples. The DNA reads TGTGCTAGTGGTTTCCCAGGGGACACCGGGGAGCTGTTTTTT. It is translated as CASGFPGDTGELFF.